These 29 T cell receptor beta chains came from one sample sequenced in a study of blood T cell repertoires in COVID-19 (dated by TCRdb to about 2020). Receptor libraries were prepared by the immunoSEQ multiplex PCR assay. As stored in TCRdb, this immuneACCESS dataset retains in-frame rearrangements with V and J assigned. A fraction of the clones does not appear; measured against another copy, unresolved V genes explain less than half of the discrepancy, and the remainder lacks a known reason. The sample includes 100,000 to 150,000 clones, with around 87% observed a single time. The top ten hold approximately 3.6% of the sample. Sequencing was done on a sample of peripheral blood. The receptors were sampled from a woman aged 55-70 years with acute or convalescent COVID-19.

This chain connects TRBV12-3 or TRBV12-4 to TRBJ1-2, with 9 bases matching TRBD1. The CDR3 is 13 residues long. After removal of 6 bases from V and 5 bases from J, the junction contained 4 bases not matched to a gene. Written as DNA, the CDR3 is TGTGCCAGCAGAGGACAGGGGTCGTATGGCTACACCTTC. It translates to CASRGQGSYGYTF.

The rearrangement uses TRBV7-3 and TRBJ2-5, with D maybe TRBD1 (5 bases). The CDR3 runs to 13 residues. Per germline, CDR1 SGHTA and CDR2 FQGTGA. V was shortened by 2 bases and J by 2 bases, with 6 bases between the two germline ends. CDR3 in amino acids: CASSLSGQETQYF. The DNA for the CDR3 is TGTGCCAGCAGCTTATCAGGGCAAGAGACCCAGTACTTC.

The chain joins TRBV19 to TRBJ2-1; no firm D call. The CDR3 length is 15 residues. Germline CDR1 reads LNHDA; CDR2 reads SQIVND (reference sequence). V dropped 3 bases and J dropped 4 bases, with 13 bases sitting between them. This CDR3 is CASSMFGSTYNEQFF. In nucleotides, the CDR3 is TGTGCCAGTAGTATGTTTGGCTCAACATACAATGAGCAGTTCTTC.

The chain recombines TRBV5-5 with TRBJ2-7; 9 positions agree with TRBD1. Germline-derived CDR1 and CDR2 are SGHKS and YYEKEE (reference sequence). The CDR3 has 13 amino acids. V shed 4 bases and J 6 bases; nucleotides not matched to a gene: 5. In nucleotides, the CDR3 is TGTGCCAGCAGCGTGGGACAGGGAGGCGAGCAGTACGTC. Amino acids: CASSVGQGGEQYV.

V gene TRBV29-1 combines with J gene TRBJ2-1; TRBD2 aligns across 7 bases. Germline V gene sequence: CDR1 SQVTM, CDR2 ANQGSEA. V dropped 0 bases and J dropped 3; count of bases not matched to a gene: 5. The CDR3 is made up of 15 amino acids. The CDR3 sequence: CSVEDSGSFYNEQFF. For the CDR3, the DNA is TGCAGCGTTGAAGATAGCGGGTCCTTCTACAATGAGCAGTTCTTC.

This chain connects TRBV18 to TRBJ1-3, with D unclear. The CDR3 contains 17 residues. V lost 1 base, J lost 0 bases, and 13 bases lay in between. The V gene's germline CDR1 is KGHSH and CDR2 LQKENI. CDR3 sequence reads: CASSPLQQASSGNTIYF. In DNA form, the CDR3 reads TGTGCCAGCTCACCACTTCAACAAGCGTCCTCTGGAAACACCATATATTTT.

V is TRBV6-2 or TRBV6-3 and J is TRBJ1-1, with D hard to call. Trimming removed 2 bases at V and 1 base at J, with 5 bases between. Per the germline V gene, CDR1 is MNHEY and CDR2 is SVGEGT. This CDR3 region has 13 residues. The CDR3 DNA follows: TGTGCCAGCAGTTACACCGGGAACACTGAAGCTTTCTTT. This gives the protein CASSYTGNTEAFF.

The CDR3 is CASRRTAGNTIYF. In DNA form, the CDR3 reads TGTGCCAGTCGGAGAACGGCAGGAAACACCATATATTTT. V and J are TRBV19 and TRBJ1-3; D gene unclear. V lost 8 bases to trimming and J lost 4 bases, with 12 bases between them. CDR1 is LNHDA and CDR2 is SQIVND in the germline V gene (reference sequence). The length of the CDR3 is 13 residues.

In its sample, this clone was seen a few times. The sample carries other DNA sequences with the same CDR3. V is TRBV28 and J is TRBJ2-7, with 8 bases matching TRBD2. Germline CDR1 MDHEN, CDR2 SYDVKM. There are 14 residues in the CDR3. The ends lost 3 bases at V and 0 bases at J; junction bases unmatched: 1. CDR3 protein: CASSLSGSSYEQYF. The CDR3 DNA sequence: TGTGCCAGCAGTTTGAGCGGGAGCTCCTACGAGCAGTACTTC.

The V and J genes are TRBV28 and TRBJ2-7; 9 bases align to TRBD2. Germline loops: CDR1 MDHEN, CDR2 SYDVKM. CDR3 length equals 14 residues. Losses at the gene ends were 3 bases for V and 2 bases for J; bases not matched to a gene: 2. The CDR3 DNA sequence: TGTGCCAGCAGTTTTCTAGCGGGAACCTACGAGCAGTACTTC. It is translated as CASSFLAGTYEQYF.

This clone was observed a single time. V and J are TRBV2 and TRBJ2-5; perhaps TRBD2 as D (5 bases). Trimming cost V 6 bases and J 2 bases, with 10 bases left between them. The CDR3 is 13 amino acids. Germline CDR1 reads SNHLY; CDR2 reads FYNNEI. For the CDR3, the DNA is TGTGCCAGCAGGAGGGTTCGACAAGAGACCCAGTACTTC. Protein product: CASRRVRQETQYF.

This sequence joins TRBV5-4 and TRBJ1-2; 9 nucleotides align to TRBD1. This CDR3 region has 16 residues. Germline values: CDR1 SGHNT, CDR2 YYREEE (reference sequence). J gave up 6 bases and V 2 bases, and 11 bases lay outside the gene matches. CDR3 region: CASSFGGTGSPHGYTF. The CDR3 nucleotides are TGTGCCAGCAGCTTCGGTGGGACAGGGTCACCCCATGGCTACACCTTC.

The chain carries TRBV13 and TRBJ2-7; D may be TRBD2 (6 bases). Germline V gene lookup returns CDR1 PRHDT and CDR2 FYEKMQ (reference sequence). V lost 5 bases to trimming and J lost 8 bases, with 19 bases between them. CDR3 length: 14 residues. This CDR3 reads CASSQVGGRMQQYF. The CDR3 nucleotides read TGTGCCAGCAGCCAGGTGGGGGGAAGGATGCAGCAGTACTTC.

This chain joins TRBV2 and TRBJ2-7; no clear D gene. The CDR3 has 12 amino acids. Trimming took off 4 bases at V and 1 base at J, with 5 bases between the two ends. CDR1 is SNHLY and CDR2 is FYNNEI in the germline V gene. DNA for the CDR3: TGTGCCAGCAGTGGTAATTCCTACGAGCAGTACGTC. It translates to CASSGNSYEQYV.

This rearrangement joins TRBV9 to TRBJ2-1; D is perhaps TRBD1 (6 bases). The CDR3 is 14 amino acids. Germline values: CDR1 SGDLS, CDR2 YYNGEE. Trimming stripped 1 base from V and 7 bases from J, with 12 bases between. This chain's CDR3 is CASSVSGQHNEQFF. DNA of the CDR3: TGTGCCAGCAGCGTATCCGGACAGCATAATGAGCAGTTCTTC.

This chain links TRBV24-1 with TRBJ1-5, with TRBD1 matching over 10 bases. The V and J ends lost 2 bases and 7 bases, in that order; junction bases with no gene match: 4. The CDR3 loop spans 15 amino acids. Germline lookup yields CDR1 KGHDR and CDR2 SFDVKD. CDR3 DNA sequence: TGTGCCACCAGTGATTCTTGGACAGGGGGACAGCCCCAGCATTTT. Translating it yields CATSDSWTGGQPQHF.

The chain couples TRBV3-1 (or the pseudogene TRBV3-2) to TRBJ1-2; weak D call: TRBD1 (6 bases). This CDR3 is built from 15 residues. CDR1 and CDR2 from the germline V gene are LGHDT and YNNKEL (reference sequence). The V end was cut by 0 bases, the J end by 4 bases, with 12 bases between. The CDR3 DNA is TGTGCCAGCAGCCAAGATAGGGGAGGGGGCTATGGCTACACCTTC. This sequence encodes CASSQDRGGGYGYTF.

The CDR3 bases are TGTGCCAGCAGCTCCGGGACAGGGGTTGATGGCTACACCTTC. This translates into CASSSGTGVDGYTF. The chain couples TRBV7-8 to TRBJ1-2; TRBD1 matches 10 bases. The germline V gene has CDR1 SGHVS and CDR2 FQNEAQ. The CDR3 is made up of 14 amino acids. V was clipped by 4 bases and J by 6 bases; unmatched bases: 5.

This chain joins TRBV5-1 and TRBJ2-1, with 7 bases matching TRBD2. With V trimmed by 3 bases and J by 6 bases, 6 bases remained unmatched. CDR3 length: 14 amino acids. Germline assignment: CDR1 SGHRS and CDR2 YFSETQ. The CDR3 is CASSSMRERNEQFF. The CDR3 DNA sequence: TGCGCCAGCAGCTCCATGCGGGAGCGCAATGAGCAGTTCTTC.

CDR3 DNA: TGCGCCAGCAGCTACGGACAGGGGACTAACTATGGCTACACCTTC. Translation: CASSYGQGTNYGYTF. This chain connects TRBV5-1 to TRBJ1-2, with 9 bases aligning to TRBD1. The V and J ends lost 3 bases and 0 bases, in that order; junction bases with no gene match: 3. Per germline, CDR1 SGHRS and CDR2 YFSETQ. CDR3 size: 15 residues. The full variable domain, with the rest looked up from reference TRBV5-1 and TRBJ1-2, is KAGVTQTPRYLIKTRGQQVTLSCSPISGHRSVSWYQQTPGQGLQFLFEYFSETQRNKGNFPGRFSGRQFSNSRSEMNVSTLELGDSALYLCASSYGQGTNYGYTFGSGTRLTVV.

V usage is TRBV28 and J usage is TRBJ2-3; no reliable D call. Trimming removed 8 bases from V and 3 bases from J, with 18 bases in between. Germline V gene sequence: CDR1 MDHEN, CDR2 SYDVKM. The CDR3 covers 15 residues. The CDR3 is CASAWARVRTDTQYF. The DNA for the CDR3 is TGTGCCAGCGCTTGGGCCCGAGTCCGTACAGATACGCAGTATTTT.

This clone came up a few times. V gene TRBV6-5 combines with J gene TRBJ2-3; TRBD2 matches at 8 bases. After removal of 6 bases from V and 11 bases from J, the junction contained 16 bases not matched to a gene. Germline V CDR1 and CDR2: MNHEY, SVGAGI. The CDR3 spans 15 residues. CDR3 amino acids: CASSLLLSGESEQYF. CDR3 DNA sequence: TGTGCCAGCAGCCTACTCCTTAGCGGGGAAAGTGAGCAGTATTTT.

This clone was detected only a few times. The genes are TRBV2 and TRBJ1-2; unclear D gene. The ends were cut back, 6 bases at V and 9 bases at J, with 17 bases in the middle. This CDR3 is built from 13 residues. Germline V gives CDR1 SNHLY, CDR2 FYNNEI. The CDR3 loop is CASSAGILRSYTF. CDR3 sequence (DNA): TGTGCCAGCAGCGCCGGGATCTTAAGGAGCTACACCTTC.

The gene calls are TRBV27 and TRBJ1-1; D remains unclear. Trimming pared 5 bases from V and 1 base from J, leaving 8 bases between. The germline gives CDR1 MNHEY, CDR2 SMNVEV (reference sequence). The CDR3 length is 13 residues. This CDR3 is CASSQEGNTEAFF. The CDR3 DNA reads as TGTGCCAGCAGTCAGGAGGGGAACACTGAAGCTTTCTTT.

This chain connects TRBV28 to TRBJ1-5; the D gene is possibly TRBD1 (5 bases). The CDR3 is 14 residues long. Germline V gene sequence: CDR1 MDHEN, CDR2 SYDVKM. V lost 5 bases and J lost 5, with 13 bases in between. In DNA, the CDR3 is TGTGCCAGCAGTCCCCAGGGTTCCTATCAGCCCCAGCATTTT. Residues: CASSPQGSYQPQHF.

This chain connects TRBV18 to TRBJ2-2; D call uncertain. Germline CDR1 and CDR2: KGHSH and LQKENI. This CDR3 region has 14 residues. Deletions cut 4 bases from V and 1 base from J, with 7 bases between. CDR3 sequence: CASSHLENTGELFF. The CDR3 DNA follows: TGTGCCAGCTCACACCTAGAGAACACCGGGGAGCTGTTTTTT.

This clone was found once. The CDR3 is CSVDEGNTEAFF. The CDR3 DNA reads TGCAGCGTTGACGAGGGGAACACTGAAGCTTTCTTT. The chain links TRBV29-1 to TRBJ1-1; D remains ambiguous. The CDR3 has 12 amino acids. The V end was cut by 3 bases, the J end by 1 base, with 6 bases between. Germline assignment: CDR1 SQVTM and CDR2 ANQGSEA.

The CDR3 bases are TGTGCCAGCAGCGACACGCCTAGCACAGATACGCAGTATTTT. It is translated as CASSDTPSTDTQYF. The chain couples TRBV9 to TRBJ2-3; D is unresolved. The CDR3 is 14 residues long. V was shortened by 3 bases and J by 0 bases, with 8 bases between the two germline ends. CDR1 SGDLS and CDR2 YYNGEE come from the germline V gene.

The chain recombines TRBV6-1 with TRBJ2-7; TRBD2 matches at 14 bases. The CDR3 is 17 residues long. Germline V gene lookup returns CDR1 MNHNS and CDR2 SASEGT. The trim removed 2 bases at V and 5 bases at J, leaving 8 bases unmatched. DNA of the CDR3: TGTGCCAGCAGTGAAATGGGACTAGCGGGAGTGCGGAACGAGCAGTACTTC. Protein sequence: CASSEMGLAGVRNEQYF.